Below are 21 T cell receptor beta chains sequenced from a single sample in a study of cytotoxic CD8 clonotypes in ibrutinib-treated CLL. The repertoire was sequenced with immunoSEQ multiplex PCR; TCRdb's copy has only in-frame clones and lacks some. Among about 140,000 clones listed, 70% to 90% were seen once. This specimen consisted of PBMCs, obtained after 36 months of ibrutinib treatment. The receptors shown here come from a human donor with chronic lymphocytic leukemia.

The CDR3 DNA follows: TGTGCCATCAGTGAGTCCGCCTTTAGCTATGGCTACACCTTC. Protein: CAISESAFSYGYTF. The chain employs TRBV10-3 and TRBJ1-2; D is unclear. V lost 0 bases and J 4 bases, leaving 9 bases between the germline ends. Germline CDR1 reads ENHRY; CDR2 reads SYGVKD. The CDR3 runs 14 residues.

The V call is TRBV2, the J call TRBJ2-1; D may be TRBD2 (6 bases). V lost 7 bases, J lost 12 bases, and 13 bases lay in between. The CDR3 is 11 residues long. From germline, CDR1 is SNHLY and CDR2 FYNNEI. CDR3: CASTARGRQFF. CDR3 nucleotides: TGTGCCAGCACCGCTCGGGGGAGGCAGTTCTTC.

This clone was counted once. V gene TRBV7-2 combines with J gene TRBJ2-7; D perhaps matches TRBD2 (5 bases). V was shortened by 2 bases and J by 4 bases, with 12 bases between the two germline ends. The CDR3 covers 14 residues. Germline-derived CDR1 and CDR2 are SGHTA and FQGNSA. This CDR3 reads CASSLTTGSYEQYF. CDR3 in DNA: TGTGCCAGCAGCTTAACGACTGGGAGTTACGAGCAGTACTTC.

The V gene is TRBV12-5, the J gene TRBJ2-2, with D hard to call. This CDR3 is built from 17 residues. The germline V gene has CDR1 LGHNT and CDR2 FRNRAP. The V end was cut by 2 bases, the J end by 1 base, with 14 bases between. CDR3 region: CASGLPPLGRNTGELFF. CDR3 DNA: TGTGCTAGTGGTTTGCCACCCCTCGGCAGGAACACCGGGGAGCTGTTTTTT. Combining the CDR3 with reference TRBV12-5 and TRBJ2-2 gives the whole variable domain DARVTQTPRHKVTEMGQEVTMRCQPILGHNTVFWYRQTMMQGLELLAYFRNRAPLDDSGMPKDRFSAEMPDATLATLKIQPSEPRDSAVYFCASGLPPLGRNTGELFFGEGSRLTVL.

The gene calls are TRBV29-1 and TRBJ1-2; perhaps TRBD1 as D (5 bases). The CDR3 is made up of 14 amino acids. Per germline, CDR1 SQVTM and CDR2 ANQGSEA. Trimming removed 5 bases from V and 7 bases from J, with 20 bases in between. The CDR3 here is CSVLSGGVVFGYTF. DNA of the CDR3: TGCAGCGTTCTCTCGGGAGGGGTGGTCTTTGGCTACACCTTC. The full variable domain, its missing parts supplied by reference TRBV29-1 and TRBJ1-2, is SAVISQKPSRDICQRGTSLTIQCQVDSQVTMMFWYRQQPGQSLTLIATANQGSEATYESGFVIDKFPISRPNLTFSTLTVSNMSPEDSSIYLCSVLSGGVVFGYTFGSGTRLTVV.

This sequence joins TRBV18 and TRBJ2-5, with D possibly matching TRBD2 (7 bases). Between the trimmed V and J ends, which lost 1 base and 4 bases, there was a span of 19 bases. This CDR3 spans 17 amino acids. Germline CDR1 is KGHSH and CDR2 is LQKENI. The CDR3 DNA sequence: TGTGCCAGCTCACCACTTCCGGGGGGCCCCCAAAGAGAGACCCAGTACTTC. It translates to CASSPLPGGPQRETQYF.

The V gene is TRBV10-2, the J gene TRBJ2-7; D is ambiguous. The CDR3 runs to 14 residues. V was cut by 6 bases and J by 2 bases, with 14 bases left in between. Per the germline V gene, CDR1 is WSHSY and CDR2 is SAAADI. The CDR3 bases are TGCGCCAGCAGGGGATTCAGTACAGCCTACGAGCAGTACTTC. This codes for CASRGFSTAYEQYF.

The chain carries TRBV6-5 and TRBJ1-1; the match to TRBD1 covers 10 bases. The CDR3 has 15 residues. V lost 8 bases to trimming and J lost 2 bases; unmatched junction nucleotides: 8. Germline V CDR1 and CDR2: MNHEY, SVGAGI. CDR3 sequence: CASATGTGVNTEAFF. The CDR3 nucleotides read TGTGCCAGCGCCACCGGGACAGGGGTTAACACTGAAGCTTTCTTT.

The V call is TRBV7-9, the J call TRBJ2-5, with 7 positions matching TRBD2. The V gene end was trimmed by 0 bases and the J gene end by 4 bases; junction bases not matched to a gene: 2. CDR1 is SEHNR, CDR2 FQNEAQ, per germline (reference sequence). This CDR3 has 14 residues. Written as DNA, the CDR3 is TGTGCCAGCAGCTTAGCGGCGGGAGTAGAGACCCAGTACTTC. Protein sequence: CASSLAAGVETQYF. Supplemented by reference TRBV7-9 and TRBJ2-5, the full variable domain reads DTGVSQNPRHKITKRGQNVTFRCDPISEHNRLYWYRQTLGQGPEFLTYFQNEAQLEKSRLLSDRFSAERPKGSFSTLEIQRTEQGDSAMYLCASSLAAGVETQYFGPGTRLLVL.

This chain uses TRBV6-5 with TRBJ1-5; no reliable D call. The CDR3 sequence is 12 residues long. Germline CDR1 reads MNHEY; CDR2 reads SVGAGI. V lost 8 bases to trimming and J lost 1 base, with 6 bases between them. In DNA, the CDR3 is TGTGCCAGCGGGGTAAGCAATCAGCCCCAGCATTTT. Its translation is CASGVSNQPQHF.

The chain links TRBV28 to TRBJ1-1, with 10 positions matching TRBD1. The CDR3 length is 19 residues. V lost 4 bases and J lost 0; bases outside the gene matches: 14. Germline lookup yields CDR1 MDHEN and CDR2 SYDVKM. For the CDR3, the DNA is TGTGCCAGCAGTTCCCCGGGACAGGGGTTCACTCTTCTGAACACTGAAGCTTTCTTT. This codes for CASSSPGQGFTLLNTEAFF.

This clone was seen a handful of times. This sequence joins TRBV19 and TRBJ1-2; D call uncertain. The germline V and J ends were trimmed by 1 base and 3 bases, with 9 bases remaining between them. The CDR3 length is 14 residues. CDR1 and CDR2 (germline): LNHDA, SQIVND (reference sequence). The CDR3 nucleotides are TGTGCCAGTAGTATAGCGGGTCCTCACTATGGCTACACCTTC. Translating it yields CASSIAGPHYGYTF.

V usage is TRBV19 and J usage is TRBJ2-1; the match to TRBD2 covers 10 bases. J was trimmed by 6 bases and V by 3 bases; bases with no gene match: 11. The germline V gene encodes CDR1 LNHDA and CDR2 SQIVND (reference sequence). CDR3 length: 17 residues. DNA of the CDR3: TGTGCCAGTAGTATTTCGCTAGCGGGAGAAACCCGCAATGAGCAGTTCTTC. Translated: CASSISLAGETRNEQFF.

V gene TRBV30 combines with J gene TRBJ1-4, with unresolved D. Germline loops: CDR1 GTSNPN, CDR2 SVGIG (reference sequence). Trimming left V 0 bases short and J 8 bases short, with 10 bases between. CDR3 size: 13 residues. The chain's CDR3 is CAWSVPGREKLFF. The CDR3 DNA is TGTGCCTGGAGTGTGCCGGGGAGGGAAAAACTGTTTTTT.

The chain uses TRBV27 and TRBJ2-7; 14 bases agree with TRBD2. With V trimmed by 6 bases and J by 7 bases, 14 bases remained unmatched. The CDR3 extends over 17 amino acids. CDR1 is MNHEY and CDR2 is SMNVEV in the germline V gene (reference sequence). In DNA, the CDR3 is TGTGCCAGCAGACCGGGACTAGCGGGAGCTAATCAGGGGGAGCAGTACTTC. Its translation is CASRPGLAGANQGEQYF.

The chain combines TRBV18 with TRBJ2-7; D unresolved. Germline CDR1 reads KGHSH; CDR2 reads LQKENI. Trimming shortened V by 1 base and J by 5 bases, and 12 bases separated the two germline ends. The CDR3 is 14 amino acids. The CDR3 sequence is CASSPQRWADEQYF. The CDR3 DNA sequence: TGTGCCAGCTCACCACAACGGTGGGCAGACGAGCAGTACTTC.

The chain carries TRBV30 and TRBJ2-7, with TRBD1 as a possible D gene (6 bases). With 1 base removed from V and 6 bases from J, the gap between germline ends came to 13 bases. This CDR3 is 13 amino acids long. Germline-derived CDR1 and CDR2 are GTSNPN and SVGIG (reference sequence). CDR3 DNA sequence: TGTGCCTGGAGTGGGACAGCCGGTCTCGAGCAGTACTTC. Translation gives CAWSGTAGLEQYF.

A few counts support this clone. The chain employs TRBV5-1 and TRBJ1-2, with TRBD1 matching over 7 bases. Germline V gives CDR1 SGHRS, CDR2 YFSETQ. J lost 4 bases, V lost 0 bases, and 6 bases had no gene match. The CDR3 consists of 15 residues. CDR3 nucleotides: TGCGCCAGCAGCTTGGAGGGGGCAGTGACCTATGGCTACACCTTC. Protein: CASSLEGAVTYGYTF.

This rearrangement joins TRBV4-1 to TRBJ2-7; D unclear. V was pared by 4 bases and J by 0 bases, with 13 bases between. Germline loops: CDR1 MGHRA, CDR2 YSYEKL. CDR3 length: 15 amino acids. CDR3 nucleotides: TGCGCCAGCAGCCGGTCGGAGTATCGCTCCTACGAGCAGTACTTC. It specifies CASSRSEYRSYEQYF.

The CDR3 coding sequence is TGTGCCAGCAGTCCCGCTGCCGGCGGTGAAAAACTGTTTTTT. Translation: CASSPAAGGEKLFF. The chain employs TRBV28 and TRBJ1-4; no clear D. Trimming pared 5 bases from V and 7 bases from J, leaving 14 bases between. The germline gives CDR1 MDHEN, CDR2 SYDVKM. The CDR3 is made up of 14 amino acids.

The V and J genes are TRBV9 and TRBJ2-1, with no clear D. The CDR3 sequence is 14 residues long. Germline-derived CDR1 and CDR2 are SGDLS and YYNGEE. Trimming cost V 0 bases and J 4 bases, with 8 bases left between them. The CDR3 is CASSVVESYNEQFF. In DNA form, the CDR3 reads TGTGCCAGCAGCGTAGTTGAGTCATACAATGAGCAGTTCTTC.